Shown below are 16 T cell receptor beta chains from a single sample sequenced in a study of cytomegalovirus exposure and HLA in healthy donors. Primers for the PCR totalled 60 Vbeta and 13 Jbeta. Clones were read by immunoSEQ multiplex PCR, and TCRdb kept only the in-frame ones, dropping some. The repertoire holds 150,000 to 200,000 clones, with roughly 79% as singletons. The sequenced sample was PBMCs. The receptors stem from a man aged 50 or older in good health and CMV-seropositive.

The rearrangement joins TRBV27 to TRBJ1-5; the D is unclear. Looked up from germline, CDR1 is MNHEY and CDR2 is SMNVEV (reference sequence). V was cut by 2 bases and J by 7 bases, with 12 bases left in between. The CDR3 extends over 14 amino acids. The CDR3 DNA reads TGTGCCAGCAGTTTAGTCGGGGTTGGGCAGCCCCAGCATTTT. It yields the protein CASSLVGVGQPQHF.

This rearrangement joins TRBV27 to TRBJ1-5, with D maybe TRBD1 (5 bases). The CDR3 sequence is 14 residues long. Germline values: CDR1 MNHEY, CDR2 SMNVEV (reference sequence). V was clipped by 5 bases and J by 4 bases, with 12 bases between them. CDR3 loop: CASSPGLRNQPQHF. The CDR3 bases are TGTGCCAGCAGTCCGGGACTCCGGAATCAGCCCCAGCATTTT.

The J gene is TRBJ2-2, the V gene TRBV4-1, with 8 bases aligning to TRBD2. The CDR3 length is 18 residues. V gave up 4 bases and J gave up 3 bases; unmatched junction bases: 13. The germline gives CDR1 MGHRA, CDR2 YSYEKL. CDR3 sequence reads: CASSLLPRERGHTGELFF. The CDR3 DNA sequence: TGCGCCAGCAGCCTCCTACCCAGGGAGCGGGGGCACACCGGGGAGCTGTTTTTT.

V gene TRBV5-1 combines with J gene TRBJ1-2; D gene unclear. The V gene's germline CDR1 is SGHRS and CDR2 YFSETQ. The CDR3 contains 16 residues. The V gene lost 0 bases and the J gene lost 3 bases, with 15 bases spanning the gap. The DNA of the CDR3 is TGCGCCAGCAGCTTGGATGGGCAGTCCATGGACTATGGCTACACCTTC. It encodes CASSLDGQSMDYGYTF.

The chain recombines TRBV7-8 with TRBJ1-1; 7 positions agree with TRBD1. V was clipped by 5 bases and J by 1 base; unmatched bases: 7. The CDR3 contains 15 residues. Germline V gene lookup returns CDR1 SGHVS and CDR2 FQNEAQ. CDR3 nucleotide sequence: TGTGCCAGCAGCACCTACAGGGGCGAGAACACTGAAGCTTTCTTT. Encoded protein: CASSTYRGENTEAFF.

V is TRBV4-2 and J is TRBJ1-6; D is unresolved. V was trimmed by 0 bases and J by 8 bases, leaving 8 bases between them. Germline V lookup: CDR1 LGHNA, CDR2 YNFKEQ. The CDR3 loop spans 14 amino acids. The CDR3, as DNA: TGTGCCAGCAGCCAAGAGTATGAGGATTCACCCCTCCACTTT. It yields the protein CASSQEYEDSPLHF.

This chain uses TRBV6-5 with TRBJ2-3; 7 positions match TRBD1. The length of the CDR3 is 14 residues. V lost 6 bases, J lost 6 bases, and 9 bases stayed unmatched. Germline CDR1 is MNHEY and CDR2 is SVGAGI. The CDR3 loop reads CASSPWTGGDTQYF. CDR3 in DNA: TGTGCCAGCAGCCCCTGGACAGGCGGGGATACGCAGTATTTT.

This sequence joins TRBV19 and TRBJ1-2; no firm D call. This CDR3 region has 13 residues. Trimming cost V 4 bases and J 6 bases, with 12 bases left between them. The germline V gene encodes CDR1 LNHDA and CDR2 SQIVND (reference sequence). CDR3 in DNA: TGTGCCAGTAGTAATGGCGGTATTGATGGCTACACCTTC. Its translation: CASSNGGIDGYTF.

V and J are TRBV19 and TRBJ2-7; no definite D call. The CDR3 extends over 14 amino acids. CDR1 is LNHDA and CDR2 is SQIVND in the germline V gene (reference sequence). The ends were cut back, 1 base at V and 3 bases at J, with 10 bases in the middle. The DNA of the CDR3 is TGTGCCAGTAGTATAGCTACCAGGAACTACGAGCAGTACTTC. Protein product: CASSIATRNYEQYF.

V usage is TRBV4-1 and J usage is TRBJ2-7; 8 bases are shared with TRBD2. The trim removed 0 bases at V and 3 bases at J, leaving 10 bases unmatched. Germline V CDR1 and CDR2: MGHRA, YSYEKL. CDR3 length: 17 residues. This CDR3 is CASSQELSGTRSYEQYF. In DNA form, the CDR3 reads TGCGCCAGCAGCCAAGAGCTATCCGGGACTAGGAGCTACGAGCAGTACTTC.

The chain recombines TRBV5-1 with TRBJ2-6; D perhaps matches TRBD1 (5 bases). Trimming shortened V by 3 bases and J by 0 bases, and 10 bases separated the two germline ends. CDR3 length equals 16 residues. Germline V gene lookup returns CDR1 SGHRS and CDR2 YFSETQ. CDR3: CASSSQGNSGANVLTF. The CDR3, as DNA: TGCGCCAGCAGCTCCCAGGGAAACTCTGGGGCCAACGTCCTGACTTTC.

The count of this clone is one. This chain links TRBV6-5 with TRBJ1-1, with D possibly being TRBD1 (6 bases). The CDR3 consists of 14 residues. Trimming shortened V by 10 bases and J by 4 bases, and 19 bases separated the two germline ends. CDR1 and CDR2 from the germline V gene are MNHEY and SVGAGI. The CDR3 DNA is TGTGCCATTAGAGCGGACAGTACAAGCACTGAAGCTTTCTTT. Its protein product is CAIRADSTSTEAFF.

The rearrangement uses TRBV4-3 and TRBJ1-6; D is perhaps TRBD1 (6 bases). The CDR3 contains 14 residues. Germline values: CDR1 LGHNA, CDR2 YSLEER. Trimming stripped 1 base from V and 9 bases from J, with 10 bases between. The CDR3 DNA reads TGCGCCAGCAGCCAAGCAGGGGCGCGTTCACCCCTCCACTTT. As protein: CASSQAGARSPLHF.

This clone appeared a few times. The chain carries TRBV6-1 and TRBJ1-1, with D uncertain. From germline, CDR1 is MNHNS and CDR2 SASEGT. This CDR3 has 13 residues. V was shortened by 1 base and J by 6 bases, with 9 bases between the two germline ends. As DNA, the CDR3 is TGTGCCAGCAGTGAAGTTGAGCGGCCTGAAGCTTTCTTT. This encodes CASSEVERPEAFF.

CDR3 amino acids: CASSSPLVSGANVLTF. As DNA, the CDR3 is TGTGCCAGCAGTTCACCGCTAGTTTCTGGGGCCAACGTCCTGACTTTC. This chain links TRBV27 with TRBJ2-6, with D unresolved. Germline loops: CDR1 MNHEY, CDR2 SMNVEV (reference sequence). Deletions cut 4 bases from V and 1 base from J, with 11 bases between. The length of the CDR3 is 16 residues.

Here the CDR3 DNA reads TGTGCCAGTGTTCGAGGGCGATATCAGCCCCAGCATTTT. Encoded protein: CASVRGRYQPQHF. The chain uses TRBV19 and TRBJ1-5, with D uncertain. The CDR3 covers 13 residues. V dropped 8 bases and J dropped 5 bases, with 13 bases sitting between them. Germline V lookup: CDR1 LNHDA, CDR2 SQIVND (reference sequence).